This T cell receptor (beta chain) originates from a study of T cell responses to AZD1222 COVID-19 vaccine. The table came from immunoSEQ multiplex PCR; TCRdb's copy has only in-frame clones and leaves some out. Here the sample spans 45,000 to 55,000 clones, 70% to 90% being singletons. Pooling was applied to second doses at about 4 or about 12 weeks. The CDR3 loop spans 14 amino acids. J lost 2 bases, V lost 3 bases, and 1 base had no gene match. Germline V gene data show CDR1 as MNHEY and CDR2 as SMNVEV (reference sequence). This clone appeared a few times. The target antigen is unknown. Broader study findings: Vaccine-associated CD4 TCRs spanned spike, dominant at 160-218 and 743-854. Of spike-specific TCRs, nearly half reportedly target regions left unmutated in variants. The number of AZD1222 recipients seropositive at baseline was only six.

The V call is TRBV27, the J call TRBJ2-1; 7 bases are a match to TRBD1. Here the sequenced sample was peripheral blood, taken 28 days after the second AZD1222 dose. The clonotype comes from an adult who received the AZD1222 COVID-19 vaccine. In nucleotides, the CDR3 is TGTGCCAGCAGTTTTCAGGGGGCCTACAATGAGCAGTTCTTC. Protein product: CASSFQGAYNEQFF.